The 26 T cell receptor beta chains in this list originate from one sample, sequenced in a study of T cells after yellow fever vaccination. TCRdb redid the calling of the 5' RACE reads with MiXCR, one entry per CDR3 protein. The table includes some 150,000 distinct CDR3 sequences, under 7% detected once. The sample in question was CD4+ T cells sorted from PBMCs, obtained 10 days after the yellow fever booster vaccination. The receptor set was obtained from a man aged 30-40 years who received the YFV17D yellow fever vaccine.

This clonotype has at least ten counts. This rearrangement joins TRBV7-2 to TRBJ2-1; 13 bases align to TRBD2. Trimming removed 5 bases from V and 7 bases from J; junction bases left unmatched: 5. Germline V gene sequence: CDR1 SGHTA, CDR2 FQGNSA. CDR3 length: 15 amino acids. CDR3 DNA: TGTGCCAGCAGCCGGACTAGCGGGAGAGGGAATGAGCAGTTCTTC. Translation: CASSRTSGRGNEQFF.

This clonotype was counted at least ten times. This chain uses TRBV20-1 with TRBJ2-7, with 10 bases identical to TRBD1. This CDR3 has 14 amino acids. The ends lost 1 base at V and 4 bases at J; junction bases unmatched: 4. Germline CDR1 is DFQATT and CDR2 is SNEGSKA (reference sequence). The CDR3 sequence is CSARVTGQGYEQYF. The CDR3 DNA is TGCAGTGCTAGAGTAACGGGACAGGGGTACGAGCAGTACTTC.

This clonotype was seen ten or more times. The chain links TRBV15 to TRBJ2-7; D gene uncertain. Deletions cut 0 bases from V and 2 bases from J, with 5 bases between. Germline V gene lookup returns CDR1 LNHNV and CDR2 YYDKDF (reference sequence). The CDR3 covers 13 residues. The CDR3 loop is CATSRDPTYEQYF. The DNA for the CDR3 is TGTGCCACCAGCAGAGATCCCACCTACGAGCAGTACTTC.

This clonotype came up many times. J is TRBJ2-1 and V is TRBV18; D is unresolved. Germline CDR1 and CDR2: KGHSH and LQKENI. The V end was cut by 1 base, the J end by 5 bases, with 3 bases between. CDR3 length: 12 amino acids. The CDR3 DNA follows: TGTGCCAGCTCACCACAAGACAATGAGCAGTTCTTC. This gives the protein CASSPQDNEQFF.

This clonotype was recorded at least ten times. J is TRBJ2-1 and V is TRBV14, with D possibly being TRBD1 or TRBD2 (5 bases each). The germline V gene encodes CDR1 SGHDN and CDR2 FVKESK. The V and J ends lost 6 bases and 5 bases respectively, with 14 bases between them. The CDR3 contains 14 residues. The CDR3: CASSNPGTHNEQFF. The CDR3 DNA follows: TGTGCCAGCAGTAACCCCGGGACCCACAATGAGCAGTTCTTC. Supplemented by reference TRBV14 and TRBJ2-1, the full variable domain reads EAGVTQFPSHSVIEKGQTVTLRCDPISGHDNLYWYRRVMGKEIKFLLHFVKESKQDESGMPNNRFLAERTGGTYSTLKVQPAELEDSGVYFCASSNPGTHNEQFFGPGTRLTVL.

This clonotype was seen ten or more times. V usage is TRBV5-5 and J usage is TRBJ2-7; D is uncertain. Germline CDR1 and CDR2: SGHKS and YYEKEE (reference sequence). Trimming removed 0 bases from V and 3 bases from J, with 13 bases in between. The CDR3 sequence is 15 residues long. The CDR3 is CASSLGPTPNYEQYF. The CDR3 DNA sequence: TGTGCCAGCAGCTTGGGGCCAACTCCTAACTACGAGCAGTACTTC. Full variable domain (missing parts from reference TRBV5-5 and TRBJ2-7): DAGVTQSPTHLIKTRGQQVTLRCSPISGHKSVSWYQQVLGQGPQFIFQYYEKEERGRGNFPDRFSARQFPNYSSELNVNALLLGDSALYLCASSLGPTPNYEQYFGPGTRLTVT.

This clonotype was seen once. Mismatch with germline at one junction end may stem from a read error. The CDR3: CASRLVTLNEQFF. For the CDR3, the DNA is TGCGCCAGCCGCTTGGTAACGTTGAATGAGCAGTTCTTC. The chain links TRBV5-1 to TRBJ2-1, with unresolved D. The CDR3 has 13 amino acids. The V gene's germline CDR1 is SGHRS and CDR2 YFSETQ.

This clonotype was counted many times. Written as DNA, the CDR3 is TGCAGCGTGGGACAGCCAGGCTACGAGCAGTACTTC. It is translated as CSVGQPGYEQYF. The chain uses TRBV29-1 and TRBJ2-7, with 7 bases matching TRBD1. V dropped 6 bases and J dropped 3; count of bases not matched to a gene: 5. Germline CDR1 is SQVTM and CDR2 is ANQGSEA. This CDR3 is built from 12 residues.

This clonotype was detected ten times or more. The chain couples TRBV20-1 to TRBJ2-6; D gene ambiguous. CDR1 DFQATT and CDR2 SNEGSKA come from the germline V gene (reference sequence). V was clipped by 5 bases and J by 2 bases, with 4 bases between them. The CDR3 consists of 12 residues. CDR3 amino acids: CSASTGANVLTF. DNA for the CDR3: TGCAGTGCTTCCACTGGGGCCAACGTCCTGACTTTC.

This clonotype has at least ten counts. The chain has TRBV20-1 and TRBJ2-7, with D unclear. Germline CDR1 is DFQATT and CDR2 is SNEGSKA (reference sequence). The CDR3 runs 10 residues. Trimming left V 1 base short and J 4 bases short, with 2 bases between. CDR3 sequence: CSARGYEQYF. DNA of the CDR3: TGCAGTGCTAGAGGATACGAGCAGTACTTC.

This clonotype has ten or more counts. This rearrangement joins TRBV11-1 to TRBJ2-1; 10 bases fit TRBD2. The CDR3 extends over 18 amino acids. Per germline, CDR1 SGHAT and CDR2 FQDESV (reference sequence). J gave up 2 bases and V 3 bases, and 10 bases lay outside the gene matches. The CDR3 spells CASSFISSGRPPYNEQFF. In nucleotides, the CDR3 is TGTGCCAGCAGCTTTATAAGTAGCGGGAGGCCGCCCTACAATGAGCAGTTCTTC.

This clonotype was seen repeatedly, ten times or more. This chain links TRBV29-1 with TRBJ2-1; 16 nucleotides match TRBD2. This CDR3 has 14 amino acids. Trimming took 7 bases from V and 8 from J; bases not matched to a gene: 5. From germline, CDR1 is SQVTM and CDR2 ANQGSEA. CDR3 in amino acids: CSDWGTSGRDEQFF. The CDR3 bases are TGCAGCGATTGGGGGACTAGCGGGAGGGATGAGCAGTTCTTC.

This clonotype occurred a few times. The rearrangement uses TRBV19 and TRBJ2-6, with D uncertain. Germline values: CDR1 LNHDA, CDR2 SQIVND (reference sequence). This CDR3 is 14 amino acids long. V gave up 9 bases and J gave up 4 bases, with 13 bases separating them. The CDR3 loop reads CASSSFSGANVLTF. CDR3 nucleotides: TGTGCCAGCAGCAGTTTCTCCGGGGCCAACGTCCTGACTTTC. Using reference TRBV19 and TRBJ2-6 for the parts outside the CDR3, the full variable domain is DGGITQSPKYLFRKEGQNVTLSCEQNLNHDAMYWYRQDPGQGLRLIYYSQIVNDFQKGDIAEGYSVSREKKESFPLTVTSAQKNPTAFYLCASSSFSGANVLTFGAGSRLTVL.

There are many counts of this clonotype. The CDR3 nucleotides are TGTGCCAGCAGTAACCCCACAGCGGGAGCCACAGATACGCAGTATTTT. Translating it yields CASSNPTAGATDTQYF. The rearrangement joins TRBV6-2 or TRBV6-3 to TRBJ2-3, with 8 bases fitting TRBD2. This CDR3 spans 16 amino acids. The V and J ends lost 5 bases and 2 bases, in that order; junction bases with no gene match: 9. The V gene's germline CDR1 is MNHEY and CDR2 SVGEGT.

This clonotype was seen at least ten times. The chain employs TRBV28 and TRBJ2-7; tentative D call: TRBD2 (6 bases). The germline V gene encodes CDR1 MDHEN and CDR2 SYDVKM. The CDR3 contains 16 residues. V was cut by 5 bases and J by 3 bases, with 20 bases left in between. CDR3 bases: TGTGCCAGCAGTCCCTCTACCGTGGGACTGTACTACGAGCAGTACTTC. Its protein product is CASSPSTVGLYYEQYF. Based on the CDR3 plus reference TRBV28 and TRBJ2-7, the full variable domain is DVKVTQSSRYLVKRTGEKVFLECVQDMDHENMFWYRQDPGLGLRLIYFSYDVKMKEKGDIPEGYSVSREKKERFSLILESASTNQTSMYLCASSPSTVGLYYEQYFGPGTRLTVT.

This clonotype occurred many times. The rearrangement uses TRBV7-6 and TRBJ1-1; 7 bases map to TRBD1. Trimming at V came to 2 bases and at J to 1 base, leaving 1 base not matched to a gene. This CDR3 spans 14 amino acids. Germline values: CDR1 SGHVS, CDR2 FNYEAQ. CDR3 sequence: CASSLNRGNTEAFF. CDR3 sequence (DNA): TGTGCCAGCAGCTTAAACAGGGGGAACACTGAAGCTTTCTTT.

This clonotype was counted at least ten times. The chain carries TRBV20-1 and TRBJ2-3; 7 nucleotides line up with TRBD2. This CDR3 has 12 residues. Germline lookup yields CDR1 DFQATT and CDR2 SNEGSKA (reference sequence). The trim removed 6 bases at V and 5 bases at J, leaving 5 bases unmatched. The CDR3: CSASGGRDTQYF. CDR3 DNA: TGCAGTGCGTCTGGCGGGAGAGATACGCAGTATTTT.

This clonotype was observed a few times. This chain links TRBV28 with TRBJ2-3, with D possibly being TRBD2 (6 bases). Germline CDR1 and CDR2: MDHEN and SYDVKM. V was trimmed by 1 base and J by 12 bases, leaving 14 bases between them. This CDR3 region has 13 residues. The CDR3 coding sequence is TGTGCCAGCAGTTTATTCAGGGCGGGGTCTCAGTATTTT. This gives the protein CASSLFRAGSQYF.

This clonotype was seen many times. The chain has TRBV3-1 and TRBJ2-7; possibly TRBD1 for D (6 bases). The V gene's germline CDR1 is LGHDT and CDR2 YNNKEL (reference sequence). The V gene lost 1 base and the J gene lost 5 bases, with 15 bases spanning the gap. The CDR3 extends over 15 amino acids. The CDR3 nucleotides read TGTGCCAGCAGCCAAGCGGCCAGGGGTTCCCACGAGCAGTACTTC. Protein: CASSQAARGSHEQYF.

This clonotype was picked up many times. The chain has TRBV12-3 or TRBV12-4 and TRBJ2-2; D remains unclear. The CDR3 extends over 16 amino acids. V shed 2 bases and J shed 2 bases, with 12 bases lying between them. CDR3 nucleotides: TGTGCCAGCAGTTTACTACAGAGACTTAACACCGGGGAGCTGTTTTTT. Its translation is CASSLLQRLNTGELFF.

This clonotype was seen at least ten times. CDR3 sequence: CASSQTWLWNYGYTF. Written as DNA, the CDR3 is TGTGCCAGCAGCCAAACATGGCTTTGGAACTATGGCTACACCTTC. The rearrangement links TRBV14 to TRBJ1-2; D uncertain. Germline V gene lookup returns CDR1 SGHDN and CDR2 FVKESK. V gave up 2 bases and J gave up 2 bases, with 12 bases separating them. CDR3 length: 15 residues.

This clonotype turned up a few times. The chain links TRBV15 to TRBJ2-6, with 7 positions matching TRBD1. The V gene end was trimmed by 0 bases and the J gene end by 3 bases; junction bases not matched to a gene: 5. The CDR3 runs to 17 residues. Per the germline V gene, CDR1 is LNHNV and CDR2 is YYDKDF (reference sequence). The CDR3 spells CATSRDVGGLGANVLTF. The CDR3 DNA reads TGTGCCACCAGCAGAGATGTAGGGGGCCTTGGGGCCAACGTCCTGACTTTC.

This clonotype has at least ten counts. This rearrangement joins TRBV29-1 to TRBJ2-2; 7 bases are shared with TRBD2. The CDR3 spans 14 residues. Looked up from germline, CDR1 is SQVTM and CDR2 is ANQGSEA. V trimming: 7 bases; J trimming: 2 bases; junction bases outside the gene matches: 7. The DNA of the CDR3 is TGCAGCGGGTTGGGAGGGCCCAACACCGGGGAGCTGTTTTTT. This translates into CSGLGGPNTGELFF.

This clonotype was seen repeatedly, ten times or more. J is TRBJ2-1 and V is TRBV4-3, with 10 bases fitting TRBD2. The CDR3 runs 16 residues. Germline loops: CDR1 LGHNA, CDR2 YSLEER. V was pared by 4 bases and J by 7 bases, with 10 bases of the junction left unmatched. The CDR3 reads CASSPTPSGRGNEQFF. The DNA for the CDR3 is TGCGCCAGCAGCCCGACCCCTAGCGGGAGAGGGAATGAGCAGTTCTTC.

This clonotype was counted at least ten times. CDR3 sequence reads: CAISDPSDYRQETQYF. The CDR3, as DNA: TGTGCCATCAGTGACCCTTCCGACTATAGGCAAGAGACCCAGTACTTC. The chain is built from TRBV10-3 and TRBJ2-5; maybe TRBD2 (5 bases). CDR1 is ENHRY and CDR2 is SYGVKD in the germline V gene. V dropped 3 bases and J dropped 2 bases, with 16 bases sitting between them. The CDR3 has 16 residues.

This clonotype was counted many times. V is TRBV5-1 and J is TRBJ2-7, with 9 bases aligning to TRBD1. The V and J ends lost 6 bases and 0 bases, in that order; junction bases with no gene match: 4. The CDR3 extends over 14 amino acids. Germline-derived CDR1 and CDR2 are SGHRS and YFSETQ. CDR3 protein: CASKGTGTSYEQYF. CDR3 coding DNA: TGCGCCAGCAAGGGGACAGGGACCTCCTACGAGCAGTACTTC.